This is a list of T cell receptor beta chains from one sample in a study of blood T cell repertoires in COVID-19. The repertoire was sequenced with immunoSEQ multiplex PCR; TCRdb's copy has only in-frame clones and lacks some. The sample lists fewer than 350,000 clones; around 89% were seen once. The sample consisted of PBMCs or T cells enriched from blood (not recorded which). These receptors were collected from a woman younger than 45 with acute COVID-19. Both conserved end residues are part of each CDR3. A D gene is named only where the DNA matches it firmly. Not every row has a clone size; where given, it reads once, few, many or a size class.

cdr3_aa cdr3_nt cdr3_length v_call d_call j_call clone_size
CASGLQGTNSPLHF TGTGCCAGCGGCTTACAGGGGACGAATTCACCCCTCCACTTT 14 TRBV6-5 TRBD1 TRBJ1-6 NA
CASSFLAGVWNEQFF TGTGCCAGCAGCTTCCTAGCGGGAGTTTGGAATGAGCAGTTCTTC 15 TRBV7-3 TRBD2 TRBJ2-1 NA
CASSSLPSGRVAGELFF TGCGCCAGCAGCTCCCTACCTAGCGGGAGAGTTGCCGGGGAGCTGTTTTTT 17 TRBV5-1 TRBD2 TRBJ2-2 once
CASSHRGRRSEAFF TGTGCCAGCAGTCACAGGGGGCGGAGGAGTGAAGCTTTCTTT 14 TRBV6-5 TRBD1 TRBJ1-1 NA
CASSLPGTNTEAFF TGTGCCAGCAGCCTTCCTGGGACTAACACTGAAGCTTTCTTT 14 TRBV3-1/TRBV3-2 NA TRBJ1-1 NA
CASSTELALEQFF TGCGCCAGCAGTACTGAACTAGCCCTTGAGCAGTTCTTC 13 TRBV10-2 NA TRBJ2-1 few
CASSYGGRAEYEQYF TGTGCCAGCAGTTACGGGGGGAGGGCCGAGTACGAGCAGTACTTC 15 TRBV6-5 TRBD2 TRBJ2-7 NA
CASSQSGSLDNEQFF TGCGCCAGCAGCCAGAGCGGGAGTCTCGACAATGAGCAGTTCTTC 15 TRBV4-3 TRBD2 TRBJ2-1 NA
CASSLLAGGLFSNTGELFF TGTGCCAGCAGTTTGCTAGCGGGAGGGTTATTTTCGAACACCGGGGAGCTGTTTTTT 19 TRBV28 TRBD2 TRBJ2-2 once
CASSNRGLGAFF TGTGCCAGCAGCAACAGGGGGCTGGGAGCTTTCTTT 12 TRBV7-9 TRBD1 TRBJ1-1 NA
CASRRWATANNEQFF TGTGCCAGCAGGCGTTGGGCTACGGCTAACAATGAGCAGTTCTTC 15 TRBV28 NA TRBJ2-1 NA
CASSLSDLLAGGSEQYF TGTGCCAGCAGCTTATCTGACCTCCTAGCGGGAGGCTCCGAGCAGTACTTC 17 TRBV7-2 TRBD2 TRBJ2-7 once
CASSLGMSEAFF TGTGCCAGCAGCTTAGGAATGAGTGAAGCTTTCTTT 12 TRBV7-8 NA TRBJ1-1 NA
CATEGQGAGELFF TGTGCCACCGAGGGACAGGGGGCCGGGGAGCTGTTTTTT 13 TRBV10-3 TRBD1 TRBJ2-2 NA
CASSLLGQAYNEQFF TGTGCCAGCAGCTTATTGGGACAGGCTTACAATGAGCAGTTCTTC 15 TRBV11-2 TRBD1 TRBJ2-1 once
CASSLAGAGNTGELFF TGTGCCAGCAGCTTAGCAGGTGCGGGAAACACCGGGGAGCTGTTTTTT 16 TRBV7-7 NA TRBJ2-2 few
CASSLGQGQWYGYTF TGTGCCAGCAGCTTGGGACAGGGGCAATGGTATGGCTACACCTTC 15 TRBV7-8 TRBD1 TRBJ1-2 NA
CASQDRFTDTQYF TGTGCCAGCCAGGACAGGTTTACAGATACGCAGTATTTT 13 TRBV10-3 TRBD1 TRBJ2-3 once
CASSASSGRVYNEQFF TGTGCCAGCAGCGCCTCGAGCGGGAGGGTCTACAATGAGCAGTTCTTC 16 TRBV7-3 TRBD2 TRBJ2-1 NA
CSASPSYSNQPQHF TGCAGTGCTAGTCCCAGTTATAGCAATCAGCCCCAGCATTTT 14 TRBV20-1 NA TRBJ1-5 NA
CASSHGTSGSIDEQFF TGCGCCAGCAGCCACGGGACTAGCGGGAGCATCGATGAGCAGTTCTTC 16 TRBV5-1 TRBD2 TRBJ2-1 NA
CASSTPNRDRRFGYTF TGTGCCAGTAGTACCCCGAACCGGGACAGGAGGTTTGGCTACACCTTC 16 TRBV19 TRBD1 TRBJ1-2 NA
CASSDQGGTEAFF TGTGCCAGCAGCGATCAGGGAGGCACTGAAGCTTTCTTT 13 TRBV27 NA TRBJ1-1 NA
CASSLFVWTATEERTEAFF TGTGCCAGCAGCTTATTCGTGTGGACAGCGACAGAGGAGAGGACTGAAGCTTTCTTT 19 TRBV7-9 NA TRBJ1-1 NA
CASRIRVMVLFRGGNNEQFF TGTGCCAGCAGAATACGAGTTATGGTACTTTTCCGTGGAGGGAACAATGAGCAGTTCTTC 20 TRBV6-7 NA TRBJ2-1 NA
CSASPGQLGGYGYTF TGCAGTGCTAGTCCGGGACAGCTTGGGGGCTATGGCTACACCTTC 15 TRBV20-1 TRBD1 TRBJ1-2 NA
CASSSILANEQFF TGTGCCAGCAGTTCGATACTAGCGAATGAGCAGTTCTTC 13 TRBV12-3/TRBV12-4 TRBD2 TRBJ2-1 NA
CASSPRTSAGEQYF TGTGCCAGCAGCCCCCGGACTAGCGCAGGTGAGCAGTACTTC 14 TRBV3-1/TRBV3-2 TRBD2 TRBJ2-7 NA
CASARQGAGNTEAFF TGTGCCAGCGCCCGACAGGGGGCGGGGAACACTGAAGCTTTCTTT 15 TRBV19 TRBD1 TRBJ1-1 NA
CASSLGQGTTEAFF TGTGCCAGCAGCTTAGGGCAGGGCACTACTGAAGCTTTCTTT 14 TRBV11-2 NA TRBJ1-1 NA
CASSTGQGWSYEQYF TGTGCCAGCAGTACAGGACAGGGGTGGTCGTACGAGCAGTACTTC 15 TRBV28 TRBD1 TRBJ2-7 NA
CASSSSERVGTEAFF TGTGCCAGCAGCTCCTCAGAGCGGGTTGGAACTGAAGCTTTCTTT 15 TRBV11-2 NA TRBJ1-1 NA
CASSYWGRANTEAFF TGTGCCAGCAGTTACTGGGGGCGGGCGAACACTGAAGCTTTCTTT 15 TRBV6-2/TRBV6-3 NA TRBJ1-1 NA
CASSYQGLGYGYTF TGTGCCAGCAGTTACCAGGGGCTGGGCTATGGCTACACCTTC 14 TRBV6-5 NA TRBJ1-2 NA
CASKGEGPTEQYF TGTGCCAGCAAGGGGGAGGGCCCCACCGAGCAGTACTTC 13 TRBV28 NA TRBJ2-7 NA
CASRTGTLGQGSYNEQFF TGTGCCAGCAGAACCGGGACCTTGGGACAGGGGTCCTACAATGAGCAGTTCTTC 18 TRBV27 TRBD1 TRBJ2-1 NA
CASSEDFGGTQYF TGTGCCAGCAGTGAAGACTTCGGGGGGACCCAGTACTTC 13 TRBV6-1 NA TRBJ2-5 NA
CASSFEPGEMPNEKLFF TGTGCCAGCAGTTTCGAGCCAGGGGAGATGCCTAATGAAAAACTGTTTTTT 17 TRBV28 NA TRBJ1-4 NA
CASSEESPRNTGELFF TGTGCCAGCAGTGAAGAGAGCCCCCGGAACACCGGGGAGCTGTTTTTT 16 TRBV2 NA TRBJ2-2 once
CASKEANRGTGELFF TGTGCCAGCAAAGAGGCCAACAGGGGAACCGGGGAGCTGTTTTTT 15 TRBV6-5 TRBD1 TRBJ2-2 NA
CASSLGPQGVETQYF TGTGCCAGCAGCTTAGGCCCCCAGGGCGTGGAGACCCAGTACTTC 15 TRBV11-2 NA TRBJ2-5 once
CASSYNPGHSNGGYTF TGTGCCAGCAGTTACAACCCGGGACATTCAAACGGTGGCTACACCTTC 16 TRBV6-5 NA TRBJ1-2 NA
CASSSLMLAELIDGELFF TGTGCCAGCAGTTCGCTGATGTTAGCGGAGCTAATCGACGGGGAGCTGTTTTTT 18 TRBV28 NA TRBJ2-2 NA
CASSGFYAQGTNEKLFF TGTGCCAGCAGTGGGTTCTACGCCCAGGGGACTAATGAAAAACTGTTTTTT 17 TRBV25-1 NA TRBJ1-4 once
CASSDGGDTEAFF TGTGCCAGCAGTGACGGCGGGGACACTGAAGCTTTCTTT 13 TRBV2 NA TRBJ1-1 NA
CAWEGASEKLFF TGTGCCTGGGAGGGGGCAAGTGAAAAACTGTTTTTT 12 TRBV30 TRBD1 TRBJ1-4 NA
CAAREARSSYEQYF TGTGCCGCCAGGGAGGCCAGGAGCTCCTACGAGCAGTACTTC 14 TRBV6-5 NA TRBJ2-7 NA
CASSVYQGAIADTQYF TGTGCCAGCAGCGTATATCAGGGGGCGATCGCAGATACGCAGTATTTT 16 TRBV9 TRBD1 TRBJ2-3 NA
CASSPTSGVDSGEQYF TGTGCCAGTAGTCCCACTAGCGGAGTGGATTCCGGCGAGCAGTACTTC 16 TRBV19 TRBD2 TRBJ2-7 NA